This note documents a single T cell receptor beta chain sequence. The clone's antigen remains unknown. This sample stems from a study of monozygotic twins with inflammatory bowel disease (dated by TCRdb to about 2019). Describing the broader study: A total of 28 monozygotic twin pairs were included in the full study, comprising nine German pairs (four IBD-concordant, five IBD-discordant) and 19 IBD-discordant Danish pairs. Disease-associated traits were sought mainly through comparisons between IBD patients and their genetically identical healthy co-twins within discordant pairs. Each individual had, on average, about 151 000 unique TCRalpha sequences and 181 000 unique TCRbeta sequences available for analysis.

The CDR3 goes from the cysteine to the phenylalanine over 14 residues. No DNA has been recorded. The library was produced with 5' RACE. Preparation of each TCR library used around 3,500 ng of total RNA. For each sample, cDNA synthesis with SMARTScribe reverse transcriptase was split into eight separate reactions. During cDNA synthesis, template switching introduced unique molecular identifiers that contained a 6-nucleotide sample barcode. TCRalpha and TCRbeta cDNA was amplified in two nested PCRs of roughly 16 and 10 cycles, and bead purification was carried out after each PCR. Before amplification, cDNA was treated with uracil DNA-glycosylase and purified using the QIAquick PCR purification kit. The second PCR added Illumina TruSeq-compatible adapters along with sample-specific barcodes. TapeStation and Qubit were used to check library quality and concentration, and approximately 5.4 ng of each library was pooled. Sequencing of the pooled libraries was done on an Illumina HiSeq2500 single-index Rapid Run using custom sequencing primers and 2 x 100 bp reads. As for the authors' bioinformatics: MiGEC version 1.2.6 was used for UMI-based consensus assembly to correct PCR and sequencing errors. MiXCR version 2.1.1 was used to carry out V(D)J alignment, clonotype assembly and CDR3 extraction. To normalise gene usage, clonotype sharing and MAIT/NKT TCR abundance, the analysis used the top 1000, 10 000 and 20 000 clonotypes per sample. After downsampling to 27 000 UMIs, diversity was calculated as the inverse Simpson index using the vegan R package. Paired Mann-Whitney U tests were applied to discordant twin pairs, with Benjamini-Hochberg correction for multiple testing. TCRdb reprocessed the reads, reporting each CDR3 protein sequence once and no DNA. TCRdb's processing, not the authors', yielded these V and J calls. The sample table on file contains fewer than 350,000 distinct CDR3 sequences. The ten largest clones take up approximately 2% of the sample.

From each donor, a roughly 2.5 ml peripheral blood sample was drawn into PAXgene tubes and stored at -80 degrees C. Total RNA was isolated from whole blood with the PAXgene blood miRNA kit on an automated QIAcube, without T cell sorting. Peripheral blood from monozygotic twin pairs, either concordant or discordant for inflammatory bowel disease, underwent deep TCRalpha and TCRbeta repertoire profiling that used unique molecular barcoding. Smoking habits were recorded for all twin pairs, with individuals classified as current, former or never smokers. The study at large found these results: Compared with healthy twins, IBD patients shared fewer clonotypes with other individuals, and the difference was most pronounced in patients with signs of disease activity. Repertoire similarity did not differ between concordant and discordant twins, which could be due to limited statistical power. Differing immunosuppressive treatments among patients may have added background noise and inter-individual variability to the repertoires. The analysis was unable to tell different T cell subtypes apart. A decrease in TCRbeta repertoire diversity, as measured by inverse Simpson index, was observed in IBD patients compared with their healthy co-twins. No single strong signal or clonotype linked to IBD turned up in the results, so the idea that one exists was not supported.

Sequenced sample: blood. This receptor was taken from a human donor with ulcerative colitis or Crohn's disease, or a healthy co-twin of an affected twin (not recorded which). Recombination connected TRBV12-3 or TRBV12-4 to TRBJ1-1; with no DNA, the TCRdb D assignment of TRBD1 cannot be verified. This receptor has the CDR3 CASSQRQGSTEAFF.